Below are 5 T cell receptor beta chains sequenced from a single sample in a study of CD8 T cells in Susac syndrome. It was with random hexamers that roughly 0.5 to 1 ug RNA was reverse transcribed. MiXCR, run by TCRdb on the immunoSEQ multiplex PCR reads, gives a single entry per CDR3 protein. This table has 100,000 or so distinct CDR3 sequences, roughly 92% appearing once. What was sequenced was CD8+ T cells from PBMCs. These TCRs come from a human donor in good health.

The V and J genes are TRBV23-1 and TRBJ2-3; D gene uncertain. TRBV23-1 is reported as an ORF; its role is uncertain. The CDR3 consists of 14 residues. Trimming pared 2 bases from V and 6 bases from J, leaving 12 bases between. The CDR3 sequence: CASSQQKSGDTQYF. For the CDR3, the DNA is TGCGCCAGCAGTCAACAGAAATCTGGGGATACGCAGTATTTT.

As to this clonotype: Since the CDR3 does not end with the conserved phenylalanine or tryptophan, this likely comes from a read error. The V gene is TRBV27, the J gene TRBJ2-5; D is possibly TRBD1 (6 bases). The CDR3 contains 11 residues. Germline CDR1 is MNHEY and CDR2 is SMNVEV (reference sequence). Trimming took 6 bases from V and 5 from J, leaving 7 bases between them. As DNA, the CDR3 is TGTGCCAGCAGAAGGGGGGAGACCCAGTACCTC. The encoded protein is CASRRGETQYL.

The chain recombines TRBV7-9 with TRBJ1-1; D ambiguous. The germline V and J ends were trimmed by 3 bases and 5 bases, with 13 bases remaining between them. The CDR3 is made up of 14 amino acids. Germline V gene data show CDR1 as SEHNR and CDR2 as FQNEAQ (reference sequence). The CDR3 spells CASSFKEYRTEAFF. The CDR3 DNA reads as TGTGCCAGCAGCTTCAAGGAGTACCGGACTGAAGCTTTCTTT.

The V gene is TRBV10-1, the J gene TRBJ1-3, with a tentative D call TRBD1 (5 bases). V was pared by 3 bases and J by 7 bases, with 13 bases between. The CDR3 length is 14 residues. Germline V gene sequence: CDR1 WNHNN, CDR2 SYGVQD (reference sequence). CDR3 DNA sequence: TGCGCCAGCAGTGACGGGACCCATAGGAACACCATATATTTT. The encoded protein is CASSDGTHRNTIYF.

This chain uses TRBV6-2 or TRBV6-3 with TRBJ2-1; maybe TRBD2 (6 bases). CDR3 length equals 14 residues. Trimming left V 7 bases short and J 0 bases short, with 10 bases between. Germline CDR1 and CDR2: MNHEY and SVGEGT. The CDR3, as DNA: TGTGCCAGCATAGCGGCGGACTCCTACAATGAGCAGTTCTTC. Translating gives CASIAADSYNEQFF.